This T cell receptor beta chain comes out of a study of tissue T cells after allogeneic stem cell transplantation. Described time point: mouse harvest day 7 after allogeneic transplant. Each mouse received 10^7 T-cell-depleted marrow cells plus 10^6 splenic CD5+ T cells by tail vein. This mouse GVHD model was MHC-mismatched B6 to BALB/c, profiled day 7 or 14. Study conclusions and caveats: The patient cohort was small and clinically heterogeneous, with limited sampling depth. Few T cell clones were shared across patients, but motif clusters showed tissue-specific shared signatures. The study did not identify alloreactive or antigen-specific tissue TCRs, and some clones might be persisting host cells.

The germline gives CDR1 MNHDT, CDR2 YYDKIL. The V gene end was trimmed by 7 bases and the J gene end by 7 bases; junction bases not matched to a gene: 3. The CDR3 covers 12 residues. Method: immunoSEQ multiplex PCR; TCRdb's copy keeps in-frame clones and lacks some. Among roughly 2,300 clones, roughly 55% were seen once, and the ten largest hold 20% to 30%. In regard to this clone: The antigen is not known. Mouse gene names and germline throughout. Read coverage stops 1 residue before the CDR3 terminus; the germline J gene supplies the remainder.

The chain uses TRBV17 and TRBJ2-7, with 11 bases lining up with TRBD2. The source is a female BALB/c mouse given C57BL/6 T cells with graft-versus-host disease after an allogeneic hematopoietic cell transplant. Specimen: spleen. The covered CDR3 bases are TGTGCTAGCAAGACTGGGGGGGGGGAACAGTAC. This translates into CASKTGGGEQY. In full, the CDR3 is CASKTGGGEQYF.